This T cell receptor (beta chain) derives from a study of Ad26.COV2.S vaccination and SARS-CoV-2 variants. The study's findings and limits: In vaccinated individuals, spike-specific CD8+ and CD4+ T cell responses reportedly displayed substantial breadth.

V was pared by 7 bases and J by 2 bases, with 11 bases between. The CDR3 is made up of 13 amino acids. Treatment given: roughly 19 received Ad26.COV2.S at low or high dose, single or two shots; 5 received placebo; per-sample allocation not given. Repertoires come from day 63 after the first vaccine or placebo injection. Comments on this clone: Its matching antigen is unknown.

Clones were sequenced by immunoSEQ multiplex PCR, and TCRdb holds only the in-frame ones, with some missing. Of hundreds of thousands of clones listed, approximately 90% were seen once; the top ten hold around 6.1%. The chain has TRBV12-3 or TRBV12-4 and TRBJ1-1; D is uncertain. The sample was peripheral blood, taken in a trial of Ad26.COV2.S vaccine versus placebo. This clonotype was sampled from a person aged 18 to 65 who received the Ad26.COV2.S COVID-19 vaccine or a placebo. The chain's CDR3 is CASNLQINTEAFF. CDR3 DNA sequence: TGTGCCAGCAACCTACAGATAAACACTGAAGCTTTCTTT.